The TCR beta chain described here comes from a study of Ad26.COV2.S vaccination and SARS-CoV-2 variants. Whole-study findings and limits: The placebo group had lower spike-specific TCR breadth than the vaccine recipients did.

The CDR3 runs to 15 residues. The ends were cut back, 0 bases at V and 6 bases at J, with 12 bases in the middle. CDR1 and CDR2 from the germline V gene are LNHNV and YYDKDF (reference sequence). Treatment described: over 15 received Ad26.COV2.S at low or high dose, single or two shots; 5 received placebo; per-sample allocation not given. At day 63 after the first vaccine or placebo injection, samples were drawn. At a Boston site, the person donating was an adult of 18-55 years. It was Wuhan-strain SARS-CoV-2 spike that the Ad26 vaccine vector expressed. The repertoire was sequenced with immunoSEQ multiplex PCR; TCRdb's copy has only in-frame clones and lacks some. This table has about 410,000 clones, 70% to 90% appearing once. Worth noting for this clone: Its specificity is not known.

Sequenced here: peripheral blood, sampled in a trial of Ad26.COV2.S vaccine versus placebo. The TCR sequence derives from a person between 18 and 60 years old who received the Ad26.COV2.S COVID-19 vaccine or a placebo. The rearrangement uses TRBV15 and TRBJ1-5; TRBD1 is a possible D gene (5 bases). The CDR3 region is CATSREQGMGQPQHF. The CDR3 DNA reads TGTGCCACCAGCAGAGAGCAGGGTATGGGTCAGCCCCAGCATTTT.